These 8 T cell receptor beta chains were all obtained from the same sample, sequenced in a study of T cell repertoires in cytomegalovirus infection. TCRdb ran MiXCR on the reads and lists one entry per CDR3 protein. In the table there are 300,000 to 400,000 distinct CDR3 sequences, 25% to 35% of which are singletons. These TCRs are of unknown antigen specificity. The sample was cultured PBMCs, taken from culture after CMV antigen stimulation. The receptors here all came from a human donor in good health (CMV status not recorded). Some clones in this sample may be carry-over from other donors' samples.

This clonotype was recorded many times. The chain is built from TRBV12-3 or TRBV12-4 and TRBJ2-3; 10 nucleotides line up with TRBD2. This CDR3 contains 16 residues. Trimming took 6 bases from V and 3 from J; bases not matched to a gene: 9. This CDR3 reads CASRTSGWVRTDTQYF. The CDR3 nucleotides read TGTGCCAGCAGGACTAGCGGGTGGGTTAGGACAGATACGCAGTATTTT.

This chain connects TRBV18 to TRBJ2-5; TRBD1 might be the D (5 bases). The germline V gene encodes CDR1 KGHSH and CDR2 LQKENI. This CDR3 comprises 16 residues. Trimming stripped 0 bases from V and 3 bases from J, with 14 bases between. The CDR3 bases are TGTGCCAGCTCACCACCGAAGGGGTCCCTAGAAGAGACCCAGTACTTC. It codes for CASSPPKGSLEETQYF.

This rearrangement joins TRBV11-2 to TRBJ2-7; 7 nucleotides agree with TRBD2. V was pared by 5 bases and J by 2 bases, with 6 bases of the junction left unmatched. The CDR3 consists of 14 residues. Germline V lookup: CDR1 SGHAT, CDR2 FQNNGV. The CDR3 is CASSPPAGTYEQYF. CDR3 bases: TGTGCCAGCAGCCCCCCAGCGGGAACCTACGAGCAGTACTTC.

The chain uses TRBV7-9 and TRBJ2-7, with unresolved D. Germline CDR1 reads SEHNR; CDR2 reads FQNEAQ (reference sequence). The V and J ends lost 4 bases and 4 bases respectively, with 14 bases between them. The CDR3 is made up of 14 amino acids. The chain's CDR3 is CASSSTLLDYEQYF. The CDR3 DNA reads TGTGCCAGCAGCTCGACGCTTCTAGATTACGAGCAGTACTTC.

This clonotype was counted ten times or more. This rearrangement joins TRBV11-2 to TRBJ1-1; 8 positions match TRBD1. CDR1 is SGHAT and CDR2 is FQNNGV in the germline V gene. This CDR3 region has 15 residues. The V gene end was trimmed by 3 bases and the J gene end by 5 bases; junction bases not matched to a gene: 8. CDR3 nucleotide sequence: TGTGCCAGCAGCTTGGCTACAGGGGGTTGGACTGAAGCTTTCTTT. Its protein is CASSLATGGWTEAFF. The full variable domain, rest sourced from reference TRBV11-2 and TRBJ1-1, is EAGVAQSPRYKIIEKRQSVAFWCNPISGHATLYWYQQILGQGPKLLIQFQNNGVVDDSQLPKDRFSAERLKGVDSTLKIQPAKLEDSAVYLCASSLATGGWTEAFFGQGTRLTVV.

This sequence joins TRBV6-8 and TRBJ1-2; the D gene is possibly TRBD1 (5 bases). CDR1 MNHGY and CDR2 SAAAGT come from the germline V gene. The CDR3 covers 12 residues. CDR3 in amino acids: CVTTDTRYGYTF. The CDR3 DNA sequence: TGTGTTACGACGGACACACGCTATGGCTACACCTTC.

There are a few counts of this clonotype. CDR3 nucleotide sequence: TGTGCCAGCAGCTTATGGGACACCGGGGAGCTGTTTTTT. It is translated as CASSLWDTGELFF. The V gene is TRBV7-2, the J gene TRBJ2-2, with unresolved D. CDR1 is SGHTA, CDR2 FQGNSA, per germline. Trimming removed 2 bases at V and 3 bases at J, with 4 bases between. This CDR3 spans 13 amino acids. The whole variable domain, filled in from reference TRBV7-2 and TRBJ2-2, reads GAGVSQSPSNKVTEKGKDVELRCDPISGHTALYWYRQSLGQGLEFLIYFQGNSAPDKSGLPSDRFSAERTGGSVSTLTIQRTQQEDSAVYLCASSLWDTGELFFGEGSRLTVL.

There are a few counts of this clonotype. The CDR3 nucleotides are TGTGCCAGCAGCCGACAGGGGGCTCGGCAGCCCCAGCATTTT. Its protein product is CASSRQGARQPQHF. This chain links TRBV6-6 with TRBJ1-5; TRBD1 matches 10 bases. The CDR3 loop spans 14 amino acids. V lost 6 bases to trimming and J lost 7 bases; unmatched junction nucleotides: 6. Germline V gene lookup returns CDR1 MNHNY and CDR2 SVGAGI (reference sequence).